These 12 T cell receptor beta chains share one sample of origin, sequenced in a study of blood T cell repertoires in COVID-19. Sequencing used immunoSEQ multiplex PCR; TCRdb keeps in-frame clones, though not all of them. The repertoire has about 110,000 clones, more than 70% of them found once; the top ten carry 3.3%. The sample comprised peripheral blood. The receptors stem from a woman aged 45 to 65 with acute or convalescent COVID-19.

The chain couples TRBV19 to TRBJ1-5; TRBD1 matches at 8 bases. There are 14 residues in the CDR3. J lost 5 bases, V lost 3 bases, and 3 bases had no gene match. The V gene's germline CDR1 is LNHDA and CDR2 SQIVND (reference sequence). DNA for the CDR3: TGTGCCAGTAGTATGGCAGGGGGCCATCAGCCCCAGCATTTT. Its protein is CASSMAGGHQPQHF.

This chain links TRBV4-2 with TRBJ2-1, with TRBD2 identical over 10 bases. CDR1 and CDR2 (germline): LGHNA, YNFKEQ. The CDR3 is 16 residues long. V shed 5 bases and J 1 base; nucleotides not matched to a gene: 5. This CDR3 is CASSLSLAGSYNEQFF. The CDR3, as DNA: TGTGCCAGCAGCTTGTCACTAGCGGGATCCTACAATGAGCAGTTCTTC.

The rearrangement uses TRBV3-1 (or the pseudogene TRBV3-2) and TRBJ1-4; weak D call: TRBD1 (5 bases). The V and J ends lost 8 bases and 7 bases respectively, with 11 bases between them. Germline values: CDR1 LGHDT, CDR2 YNNKEL (reference sequence). The CDR3 extends over 12 amino acids. The CDR3 nucleotides read TGTGCCAGCTCTCTGGGGGGTGAAAAACTGTTTTTT. It yields the protein CASSLGGEKLFF.

In its sample, this clone was seen once. The chain combines TRBV6-5 with TRBJ2-7; D unclear. CDR1 is MNHEY, CDR2 SVGAGI, per germline. V lost 10 bases, J lost 1 base, and 20 bases lay in between. CDR3 length: 15 residues. CDR3 loop: CAINRDTWLSYEQYF. In DNA form, the CDR3 reads TGTGCCATAAATCGCGACACCTGGCTTTCCTACGAGCAGTACTTC.

The V and J genes are TRBV19 and TRBJ2-1; 7 bases line up with TRBD1. J lost 9 bases, V lost 1 base, and 9 bases had no gene match. Looked up from germline, CDR1 is LNHDA and CDR2 is SQIVND (reference sequence). This CDR3 contains 15 residues. CDR3 in amino acids: CASSIVGQGDGEQFF. CDR3 sequence (DNA): TGTGCCAGTAGTATAGTAGGGCAGGGGGACGGTGAGCAGTTCTTC.

The genes are TRBV4-2 and TRBJ2-5; 16 bases are shared with TRBD2. The CDR3 is made up of 23 amino acids. The J segment lost 2 bases and the V segment lost 0 bases, leaving 18 bases of the junction unmatched. CDR1 LGHNA and CDR2 YNFKEQ come from the germline V gene. This CDR3 is CASSQDHKPPGLAGGLPQETQYF. In DNA, the CDR3 is TGTGCCAGCAGCCAAGACCATAAGCCCCCGGGACTAGCGGGAGGGCTTCCGCAAGAGACCCAGTACTTC.

This clone was seen a few times. The chain uses TRBV6-5 and TRBJ2-7; a possible D gene is TRBD2 (6 bases). Germline V gene data show CDR1 as MNHEY and CDR2 as SVGAGI. V was pared by 3 bases and J by 5 bases, with 11 bases between. CDR3 size: 13 residues. In nucleotides, the CDR3 is TGTGCCAGCAGTTATCTGGGCGGGAACGAGCAGTACTTC. The encoded protein is CASSYLGGNEQYF.

The CDR3 sequence: CASSIPAGGPNEQFF. The CDR3 coding sequence is TGTGCCAGTAGTATACCAGCGGGAGGGCCGAATGAGCAGTTCTTC. V is TRBV19 and J is TRBJ2-1; TRBD2 matches 10 bases. V shed 2 bases and J 7 bases; nucleotides not matched to a gene: 5. This CDR3 has 15 amino acids. In germline, CDR1 is LNHDA, CDR2 SQIVND (reference sequence). Looking up the rest from reference TRBV19 and TRBJ2-1 gives the full variable domain: DGGITQSPKYLFRKEGQNVTLSCEQNLNHDAMYWYRQDPGQGLRLIYYSQIVNDFQKGDIAEGYSVSREKKESFPLTVTSAQKNPTAFYLCASSIPAGGPNEQFFGPGTRLTVL.

The rearrangement joins TRBV5-1 to TRBJ2-5, with 9 nucleotides matching TRBD1. Germline CDR1 and CDR2: SGHRS and YFSETQ. The CDR3 loop spans 15 amino acids. Trimming took 7 bases from V and 4 from J; bases not matched to a gene: 11. The CDR3 reads CASGDGQGIRETQYF. The DNA of the CDR3 is TGCGCCAGCGGCGACGGACAGGGGATTAGAGAGACCCAGTACTTC.

The rearrangement links TRBV24-1 to TRBJ1-2; tentative D call: TRBD1 (5 bases). The CDR3 extends over 13 amino acids. V was cut by 4 bases and J by 5 bases, with 10 bases left in between. CDR1 is KGHDR, CDR2 SFDVKD, per germline. The CDR3 region is CATSDAGGYGYTF. The CDR3 DNA reads TGTGCCACCAGTGACGCGGGGGGGTATGGCTACACCTTC.

The rearrangement uses TRBV5-1 and TRBJ1-6; 8 bases match TRBD1. Trimming removed 2 bases from V and 7 bases from J; junction bases left unmatched: 11. CDR1 and CDR2 (germline): SGHRS, YFSETQ. CDR3 size: 17 residues. CDR3 sequence (DNA): TGCGCCAGCAGCTTATACTTCTCCGGGACAGGAAATTCACCCCTCCACTTT. Translating gives CASSLYFSGTGNSPLHF. Looking up the rest from reference TRBV5-1 and TRBJ1-6 gives the full variable domain: KAGVTQTPRYLIKTRGQQVTLSCSPISGHRSVSWYQQTPGQGLQFLFEYFSETQRNKGNFPGRFSGRQFSNSRSEMNVSTLELGDSALYLCASSLYFSGTGNSPLHFGNGTRLTVT.

The chain has TRBV30 and TRBJ1-1, with a tentative D call TRBD1 (6 bases). There are 14 residues in the CDR3. Germline V gene data show CDR1 as GTSNPN and CDR2 as SVGIG (reference sequence). V shed 3 bases and J shed 1 base, with 12 bases lying between them. Here the CDR3 reads CAWRLGASNTEAFF. The CDR3 bases are TGTGCCTGGAGGTTGGGGGCATCGAACACTGAAGCTTTCTTT.